This T cell receptor (beta chain) stems from a study of T cells and copy number aberrations in small-cell lung cancer. Overall study results and limits: Versus adjacent lung, tumor T-cell richness and clonality were lower; density nonsignificantly.

Clones were sequenced by immunoSEQ multiplex PCR, and TCRdb holds only the in-frame ones, with some missing. The table shows fewer than 10,000 clones, with nearly 80% occurring only once. Regarding this clone: Its antigen is unidentified.

Sequencing was done on a sample of normal tissue next to the tumor. The receptor comes from a man between 60 and 75 years old with small cell lung cancer.

CDR3 nucleotide sequence: TGCAGCGTTGTCGCTAGCGGGAGAGGTGAGCAGTTCTTC. Amino acids: CSVVASGRGEQFF. The gene calls are TRBV29-1 and TRBJ2-1, with 10 nucleotides matching TRBD2. The CDR3 is 13 amino acids. CDR1 is SQVTM, CDR2 ANQGSEA, per germline. Trimming removed 4 bases from V and 9 bases from J; junction bases left unmatched: 6.